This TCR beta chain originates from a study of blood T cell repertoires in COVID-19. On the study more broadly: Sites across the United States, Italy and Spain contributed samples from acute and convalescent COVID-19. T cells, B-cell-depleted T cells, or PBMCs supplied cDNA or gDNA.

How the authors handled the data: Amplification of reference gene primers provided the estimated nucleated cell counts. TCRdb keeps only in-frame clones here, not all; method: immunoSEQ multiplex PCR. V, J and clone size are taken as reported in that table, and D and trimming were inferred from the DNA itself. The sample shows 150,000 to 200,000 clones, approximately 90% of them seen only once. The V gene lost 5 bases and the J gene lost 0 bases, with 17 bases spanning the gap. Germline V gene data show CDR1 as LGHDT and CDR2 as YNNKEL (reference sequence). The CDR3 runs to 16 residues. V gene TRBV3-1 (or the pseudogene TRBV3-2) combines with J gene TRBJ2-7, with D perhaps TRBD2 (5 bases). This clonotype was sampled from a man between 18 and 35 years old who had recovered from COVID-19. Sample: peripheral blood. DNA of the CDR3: TGTGCCAGCAGCGCCCTCCGGCCCCGGGGCTCCTACGAGCAGTACTTC. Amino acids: CASSALRPRGSYEQYF.